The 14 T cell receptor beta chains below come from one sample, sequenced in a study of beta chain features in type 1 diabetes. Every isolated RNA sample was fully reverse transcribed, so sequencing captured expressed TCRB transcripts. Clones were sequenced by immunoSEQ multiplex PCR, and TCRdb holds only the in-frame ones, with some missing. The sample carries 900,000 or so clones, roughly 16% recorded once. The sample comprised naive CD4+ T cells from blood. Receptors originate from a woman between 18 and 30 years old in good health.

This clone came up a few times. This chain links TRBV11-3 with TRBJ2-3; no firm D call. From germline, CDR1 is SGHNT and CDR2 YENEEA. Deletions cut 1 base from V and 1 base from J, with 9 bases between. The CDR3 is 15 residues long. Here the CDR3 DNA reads TGTGCCAGCAGCTTAGGCGGCCAAGGCACAGATACGCAGTATTTT. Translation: CASSLGGQGTDTQYF.

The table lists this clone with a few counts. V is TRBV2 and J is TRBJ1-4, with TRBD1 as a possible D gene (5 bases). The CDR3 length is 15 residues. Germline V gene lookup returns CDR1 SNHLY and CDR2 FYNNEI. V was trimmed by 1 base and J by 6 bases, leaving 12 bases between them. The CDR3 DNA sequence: TGTGCCAGCAGTGAAGAAGGCAGGGTCCATGAAAAACTGTTTTTT. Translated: CASSEEGRVHEKLFF.

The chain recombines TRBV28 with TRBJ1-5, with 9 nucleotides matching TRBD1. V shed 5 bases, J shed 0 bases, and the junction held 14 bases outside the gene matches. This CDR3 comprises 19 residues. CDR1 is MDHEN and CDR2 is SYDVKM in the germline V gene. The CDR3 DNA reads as TGTGCCAGCAGTCCGGACAGGGGAAGGGCCGATTATAGCAATCAGCCCCAGCATTTT. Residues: CASSPDRGRADYSNQPQHF.

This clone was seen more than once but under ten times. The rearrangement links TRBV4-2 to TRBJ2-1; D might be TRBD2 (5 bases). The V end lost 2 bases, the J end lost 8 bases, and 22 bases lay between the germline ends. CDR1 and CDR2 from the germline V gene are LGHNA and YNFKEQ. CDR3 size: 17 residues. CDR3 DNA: TGTGCCAGCAGCCAAACTATTTTAAGTAGCGTCTGGGATGAGCAGTTCTTC. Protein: CASSQTILSSVWDEQFF.

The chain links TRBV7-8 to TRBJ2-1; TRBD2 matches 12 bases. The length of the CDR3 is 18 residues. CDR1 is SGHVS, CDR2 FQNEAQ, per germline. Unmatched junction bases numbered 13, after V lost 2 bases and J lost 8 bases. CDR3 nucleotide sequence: TGTGCCAGCAGCTTACCCCGATCTGAACTAGCGGGGGGTCATGAGCAGTTCTTC. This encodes CASSLPRSELAGGHEQFF.

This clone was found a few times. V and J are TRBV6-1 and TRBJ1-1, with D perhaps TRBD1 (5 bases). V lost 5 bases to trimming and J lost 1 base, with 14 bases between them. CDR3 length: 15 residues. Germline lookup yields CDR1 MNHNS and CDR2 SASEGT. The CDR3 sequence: CASSIRPGPNTEAFF. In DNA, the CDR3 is TGTGCCAGCAGTATACGCCCGGGACCGAACACTGAAGCTTTCTTT.

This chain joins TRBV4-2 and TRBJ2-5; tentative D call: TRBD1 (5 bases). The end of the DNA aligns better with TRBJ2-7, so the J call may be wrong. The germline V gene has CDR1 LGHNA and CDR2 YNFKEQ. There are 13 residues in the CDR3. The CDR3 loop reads CASSQDQGYEQYF. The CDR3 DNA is TGTGCCAGCAGCCAAGATCAGGGATACGAGCAGTACTTC.

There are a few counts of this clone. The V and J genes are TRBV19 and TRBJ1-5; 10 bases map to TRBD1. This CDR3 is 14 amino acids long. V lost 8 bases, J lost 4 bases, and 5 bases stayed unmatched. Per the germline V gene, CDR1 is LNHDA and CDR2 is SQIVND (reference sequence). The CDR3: CASAPGQGNQPQHF. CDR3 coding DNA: TGTGCCAGTGCACCGGGACAGGGGAATCAGCCCCAGCATTTT. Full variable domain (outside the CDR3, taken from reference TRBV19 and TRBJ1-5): DGGITQSPKYLFRKEGQNVTLSCEQNLNHDAMYWYRQDPGQGLRLIYYSQIVNDFQKGDIAEGYSVSREKKESFPLTVTSAQKNPTAFYLCASAPGQGNQPQHFGDGTRLSIL.

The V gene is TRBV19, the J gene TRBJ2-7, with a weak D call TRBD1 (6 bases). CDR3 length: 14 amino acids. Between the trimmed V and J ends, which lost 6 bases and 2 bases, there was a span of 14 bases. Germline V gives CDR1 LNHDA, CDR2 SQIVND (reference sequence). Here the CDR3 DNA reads TGTGCCAGTAGCGATCCAGGGGAAACCTACGAGCAGTACTTC. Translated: CASSDPGETYEQYF.

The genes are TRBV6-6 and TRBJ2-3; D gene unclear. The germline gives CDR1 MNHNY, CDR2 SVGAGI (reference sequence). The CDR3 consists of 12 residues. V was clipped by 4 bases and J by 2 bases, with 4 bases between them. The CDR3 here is CASSSYTDTQYF. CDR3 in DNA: TGTGCCAGCAGTTCTTACACAGATACGCAGTATTTT.

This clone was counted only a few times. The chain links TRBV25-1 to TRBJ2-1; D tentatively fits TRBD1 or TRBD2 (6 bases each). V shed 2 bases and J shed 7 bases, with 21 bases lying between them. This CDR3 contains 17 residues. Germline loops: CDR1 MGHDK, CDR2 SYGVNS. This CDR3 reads CASSEAGDGRGRNEQFF. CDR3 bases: TGTGCCAGCAGTGAAGCAGGGGACGGGAGAGGGAGGAATGAGCAGTTCTTC.

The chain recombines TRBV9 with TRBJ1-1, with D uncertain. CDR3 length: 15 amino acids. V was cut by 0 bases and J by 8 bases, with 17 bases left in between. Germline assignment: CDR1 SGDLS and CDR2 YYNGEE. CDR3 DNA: TGTGCCAGCAGCGTAGGGGAAGCTTCATTGGGAGAAGCTTTCTTT. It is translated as CASSVGEASLGEAFF.

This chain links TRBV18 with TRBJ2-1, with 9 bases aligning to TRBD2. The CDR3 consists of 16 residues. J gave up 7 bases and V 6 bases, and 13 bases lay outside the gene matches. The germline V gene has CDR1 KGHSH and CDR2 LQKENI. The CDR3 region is CASSPQPGLASNEQFF. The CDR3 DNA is TGTGCCAGCTCCCCCCAGCCGGGACTAGCCTCGAATGAGCAGTTCTTC.

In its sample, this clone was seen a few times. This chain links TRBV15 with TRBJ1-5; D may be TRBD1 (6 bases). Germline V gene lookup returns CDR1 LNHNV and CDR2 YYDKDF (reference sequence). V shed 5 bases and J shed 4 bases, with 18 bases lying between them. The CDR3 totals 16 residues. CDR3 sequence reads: CATSGRRRQGNQPQHF. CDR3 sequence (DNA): TGTGCCACCAGCGGAAGAAGGAGGCAGGGGAATCAGCCCCAGCATTTT.